This record looks at one TCR beta chain sequence and its context. Its cognate antigen is unknown. This entry is derived from a study of cytomegalovirus exposure and HLA in healthy donors. The CDR3 consists of 14 residues. The PCR ran on 60 Vbeta and 13 Jbeta primers. Only in-frame clones appear in the TCRdb table, and some are missing; sequencing was by immunoSEQ multiplex PCR. Among 150,000 to 200,000 clones listed, 60% to 85% were seen once. Study outcomes and limitations: Data from an earlier analysis indicated that most TCR beta V segments were productive either about 87% or about 30% of the time. Reports credit the classifier with highly specific, highly sensitive diagnosis of cytomegalovirus status. Across donors, most TCRs were seen rarely, yet some public ones were widespread. TCR beta V- and J-gene trimming, according to a later analysis, was linked to a missense DCLRE1C variant.

Sequenced input: PBMCs. The chain carries TRBV21-1 and TRBJ2-1; TRBD2, the table's D call, lacks a check against the DNA. TRBV21-1 is assigned pseudogene status. The clonotype was recovered from a woman between 40 and 50 years old in good health and CMV-seronegative. CDR3 sequence: CASKGGSLHNEQFF. CDR3 coding DNA: TGTGCCAGCAAAGGCGGGAGTCTCCACAATGAGCAGTTCTTC.